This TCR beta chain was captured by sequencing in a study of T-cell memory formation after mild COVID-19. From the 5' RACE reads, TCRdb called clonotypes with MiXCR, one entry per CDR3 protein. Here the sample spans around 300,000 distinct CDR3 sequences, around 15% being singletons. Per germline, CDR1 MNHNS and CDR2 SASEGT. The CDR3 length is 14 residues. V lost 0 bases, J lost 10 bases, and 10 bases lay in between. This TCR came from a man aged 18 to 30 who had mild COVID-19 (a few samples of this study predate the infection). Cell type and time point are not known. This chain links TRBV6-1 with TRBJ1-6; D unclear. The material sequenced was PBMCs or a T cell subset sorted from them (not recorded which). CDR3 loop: CASSEAGYGSPLHF. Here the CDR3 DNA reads TGTGCCAGCAGTGAAGCGGGCTACGGGTCACCCCTCCACTTT.